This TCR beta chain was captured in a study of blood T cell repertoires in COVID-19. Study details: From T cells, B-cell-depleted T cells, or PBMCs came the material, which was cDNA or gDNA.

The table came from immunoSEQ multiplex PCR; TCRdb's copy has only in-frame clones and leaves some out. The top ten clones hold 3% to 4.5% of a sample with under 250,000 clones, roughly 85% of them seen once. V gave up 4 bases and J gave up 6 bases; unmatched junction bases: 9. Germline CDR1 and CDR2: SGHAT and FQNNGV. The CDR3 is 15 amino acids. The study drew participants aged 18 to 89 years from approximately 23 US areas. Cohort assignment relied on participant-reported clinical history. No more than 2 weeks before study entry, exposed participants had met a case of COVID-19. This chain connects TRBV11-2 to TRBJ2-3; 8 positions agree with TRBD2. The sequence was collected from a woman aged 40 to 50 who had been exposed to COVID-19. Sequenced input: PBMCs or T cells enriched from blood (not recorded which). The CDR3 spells CASSSGLDLRDTQYF. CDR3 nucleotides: TGTGCCAGCAGCTCGGGACTAGACCTCCGGGATACGCAGTATTTT.